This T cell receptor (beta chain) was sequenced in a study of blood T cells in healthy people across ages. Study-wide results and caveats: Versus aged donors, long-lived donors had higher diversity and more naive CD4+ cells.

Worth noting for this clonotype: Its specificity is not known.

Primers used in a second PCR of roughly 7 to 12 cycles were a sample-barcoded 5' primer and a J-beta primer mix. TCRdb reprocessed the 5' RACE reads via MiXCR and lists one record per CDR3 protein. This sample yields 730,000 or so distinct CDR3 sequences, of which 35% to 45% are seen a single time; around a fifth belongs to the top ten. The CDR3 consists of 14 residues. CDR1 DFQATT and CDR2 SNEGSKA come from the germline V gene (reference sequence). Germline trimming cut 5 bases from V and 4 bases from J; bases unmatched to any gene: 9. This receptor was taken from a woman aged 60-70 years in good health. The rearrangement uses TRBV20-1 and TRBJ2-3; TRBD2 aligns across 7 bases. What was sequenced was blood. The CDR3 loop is CSADPGGSADTQYF. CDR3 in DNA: TGCAGTGCTGATCCCGGGGGGAGTGCAGATACGCAGTATTTT.